The rows below give T cell receptor beta chains drawn from one sample of a study of blood T cell repertoires in COVID-19. Sequencing was performed with immunoSEQ multiplex PCR; in TCRdb, only in-frame clones are kept and a portion is missing. This sample has about 300,000 clones, with approximately 89% found just once. Material: PBMCs or T cells enriched from blood (not recorded which). These TCRs come from a woman aged 45-65 years who had been exposed to COVID-19. The CDR3 runs from the conserved cysteine through the conserved F or W. D genes are given only for firm matches. Only part of the rows carry a size: once, few, many, or a class if the clone is expanded.

TRBD1,TRBJ2-7,TRBV27,-,CASPVDRNEQYF,TGTGCCAGCCCGGTGGACAGGAACGAGCAGTACTTC
TRBD1,TRBJ1-1,TRBV18,-,CASSKGTANTEAFF,TGTGCCAGCTCAAAGGGGACAGCTAACACTGAAGCTTTCTTT
TRBD2,TRBJ2-5,TRBV7-2,-,CASSLGTSQTQYF,TGTGCCAGCAGCTTAGGGACTAGTCAGACCCAGTACTTC
TRBD1,TRBJ1-4,TRBV10-3,-,CAISSGQFNEKLFF,TGTGCCATCAGTTCGGGACAGTTTAATGAAAAACTGTTTTTT
-,TRBJ2-1,TRBV21-1,-,CASSKVGASSYNEQFF,TGTGCCAGCAGCAAAGTGGGGGCCAGCTCCTACAATGAGCAGTTCTTC
TRBD1,TRBJ1-2,TRBV6-5,-,CASNTGTGGSGYTF,TGTGCCAGCAATACCGGGACAGGGGGGAGTGGCTACACCTTC
TRBD1,TRBJ1-5,TRBV23-1,-,CASSKDREDQPQHF,TGCGCCAGCAGCAAGGACAGGGAGGATCAGCCCCAGCATTTT
TRBD2,TRBJ2-3,TRBV5-1,-,CASSLLQRGDTDTQYF,TGCGCCAGCAGCCTACTCCAGCGGGGGGACACAGATACGCAGTATTTT
TRBD1,TRBJ1-1,TRBV4-1,-,CASSLFGQGGNTEAFF,TGCGCCAGCAGCCTTTTCGGACAGGGTGGAAACACTGAAGCTTTCTTT
TRBD1,TRBJ2-6,TRBV3-1/TRBV3-2,-,CASSLTGSYGANVLTF,TGTGCCAGCAGCCTGACAGGGTCTTATGGGGCCAACGTCCTGACTTTC
-,TRBJ1-2,TRBV5-4,few,CASSLRSGAGYGYTF,TGTGCCAGCAGCTTGCGGTCAGGGGCGGGCTATGGCTACACCTTC
-,TRBJ2-7,TRBV12-2,-,CASRLDQGSYEQYF,TGTGCAAGTCGCTTAGATCAGGGCTCCTACGAGCAGTACTTC
TRBD2,TRBJ2-1,TRBV5-1,-,CASSFGGTTNGNEQFF,TGCGCCAGCAGCTTCGGGGGGACTACAAATGGGAATGAGCAGTTCTTC
-,TRBJ1-2,TRBV6-1,-,CASSERGADYGYTF,TGTGCCAGCAGTGAACGGGGGGCGGACTATGGCTACACCTTC
-,TRBJ1-4,TRBV19,-,CASSIAGLQENEKLFF,TGTGCCAGTAGTATAGCAGGACTTCAGGAAAATGAAAAACTGTTTTTT
-,TRBJ1-2,TRBV28,-,CASSFSGTRGGYGYTF,TGTGCCAGCAGTTTCTCAGGGACAAGGGGTGGGTATGGCTACACCTTC
TRBD1,TRBJ1-1,TRBV9,-,CASSTTGTGSDEAFF,TGTGCCAGCAGCACAACCGGGACAGGGTCTGATGAAGCTTTCTTT
-,TRBJ1-2,TRBV2,-,CASGQLYGYTF,TGTGCCAGCGGACAGCTCTATGGCTACACCTTC
TRBD1,TRBJ2-5,TRBV5-8,-,CASSPQGAQETQYF,TGTGCCAGCAGCCCACAGGGGGCTCAAGAGACCCAGTACTTC
-,TRBJ1-6,TRBV3-1/TRBV3-2,-,CASSQDHPAGPSNSPLHF,TGTGCCAGCAGCCAAGACCACCCCGCTGGACCTAGCAATTCACCCCTCCACTTT
-,TRBJ1-4,TRBV7-9,-,CASSSIPRWGDFVKLFF,TGTGCCAGCAGCTCTATCCCCCGGTGGGGGGATTTTGTTAAACTGTTTTTT
TRBD1,TRBJ2-7,TRBV19,-,CATSGTGLYEQYF,TGTGCCACCTCCGGGACAGGGCTCTACGAGCAGTACTTC
TRBD2,TRBJ2-5,TRBV27,-,CASSLVAGGDQETQYF,TGTGCCAGCAGTTTGGTTGCGGGGGGGGACCAAGAGACCCAGTACTTC
-,TRBJ1-6,TRBV13,-,CASSFGRHPKIPLHF,TGTGCCAGCAGCTTCGGCCGACACCCTAAGATCCCCCTCCACTTT
-,TRBJ2-7,TRBV5-1,-,CASSLAGFSREFYEQYF,TGCGCCAGCAGCTTGGCGGGTTTTAGTAGGGAGTTCTACGAGCAGTACTTC
TRBD1,TRBJ1-3,TRBV7-6,-,CASSLEGQGVGNTIYF,TGTGCCAGCAGCTTAGAGGGACAGGGGGTTGGAAACACCATATATTTT